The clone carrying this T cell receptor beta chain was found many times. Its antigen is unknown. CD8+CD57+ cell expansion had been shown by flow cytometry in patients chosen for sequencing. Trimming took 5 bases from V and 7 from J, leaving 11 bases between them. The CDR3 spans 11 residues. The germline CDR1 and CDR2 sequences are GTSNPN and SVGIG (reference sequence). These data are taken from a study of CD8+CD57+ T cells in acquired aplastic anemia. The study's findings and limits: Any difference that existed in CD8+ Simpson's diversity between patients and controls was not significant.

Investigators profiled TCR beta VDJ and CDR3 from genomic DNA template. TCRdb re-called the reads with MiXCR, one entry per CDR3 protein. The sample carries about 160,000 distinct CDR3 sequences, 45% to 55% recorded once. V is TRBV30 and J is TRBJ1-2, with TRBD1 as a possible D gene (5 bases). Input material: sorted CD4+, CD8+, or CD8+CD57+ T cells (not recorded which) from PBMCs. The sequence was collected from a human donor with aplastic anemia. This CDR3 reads CAWGKGVGYTF. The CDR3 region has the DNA TGTGCCTGGGGTAAAGGGGTTGGCTACACCTTC.